These T cell receptor beta chains were read from a single sample in a study of shared clonotypes between healthy human individuals. The protocol was immunoSEQ multiplex PCR, while the TCRdb copy is restricted to in-frame clones and leaves out a portion. The sample has 600,000 to 750,000 clones, 90% seen once. The source material was memory CD8+ T cells from PBMCs. All receptors derive from a man between 18 and 29 years old in good health. Some clones in this sample may be carry-over from other donors' samples. Each CDR3 is given with its conserved first and last residue. Fields, in order: J gene, clone size, V gene, D gene, CDR3 DNA, CDR3 protein. D genes are given only for firm matches. The size entry is marked missing in some rows and otherwise reads once, few, many or a size class.

TRBJ2-3,-,TRBV28,-,TGTGCCAGCAGGTTTGACAGTTATGGGTCAGATACGCAGTATTTT,CASRFDSYGSDTQYF
TRBJ1-4,-,TRBV27,-,TGTGCCAGCAGTCCCAGAGAGAGAGCAACTAATGAAAAACTGTTTTTT,CASSPRERATNEKLFF
TRBJ1-5,-,TRBV5-6,-,TGTGCCAGCAGCTGGGGGGGGAATAGCAATCAGCCCCAGCATTTT,CASSWGGNSNQPQHF
TRBJ1-5,few,TRBV6-5,-,TGTGCCAGCAGTTACGAGGATCAGCCCCAGCATTTT,CASSYEDQPQHF
TRBJ2-2,-,TRBV9,-,TGTGCCAGCAGCACCGGACGGGGAGGTGACGGGGAGCTGTTTTTT,CASSTGRGGDGELFF
TRBJ2-1,once,TRBV6-6,-,TGTGCCAGCGGGGACGTCTCCTACAATGAGCAGTTCTTC,CASGDVSYNEQFF
TRBJ2-7,-,TRBV28,-,TGTGCCAGCAGTTTGGGAGGACTCGGGTATGAGCAGTACTTC,CASSLGGLGYEQYF
TRBJ2-1,-,TRBV11-1,-,TGTGCCAGCAGCTTAGATCCGGCGGCGATTAGCTCCTACAATGAGCAGTTCTTC,CASSLDPAAISSYNEQFF
TRBJ2-5,-,TRBV6-4,-,TGTGCCAGCAGCCGGGACGAGAAAGAGACCCAGTACTTC,CASSRDEKETQYF
TRBJ2-3,-,TRBV7-8,-,TGTGCCAGCAGCTTTTTTGGTCTGGGGACGACAGATACGCAGTATTTT,CASSFFGLGTTDTQYF
TRBJ2-7,-,TRBV11-1,-,TGTGCCAGCAGCTCACCTGACGGTACCTACGAGCAGTACTTC,CASSSPDGTYEQYF
TRBJ2-7,-,TRBV11-3,-,TGTGCCAGCAGCTGGGAAGATGGGCCCCTCTACGAGCAGTACTTC,CASSWEDGPLYEQYF
TRBJ2-7,-,TRBV7-3,-,TGTGCCAGCAGCACCATGCCGGGGAGCGAGCAGTACTTC,CASSTMPGSEQYF
TRBJ2-5,many,TRBV9,-,TGTGCCAGCAGCGAGGGAGGGACCCAGTACTTC,CASSEGGTQYF
TRBJ2-7,-,TRBV10-3,-,TGTGCCATCAGTGATTCGCTCAGCTCCTACGAGCAGTACTTC,CAISDSLSSYEQYF
TRBJ2-1,-,TRBV19,-,TGTGCCAGTAGTATAGCTAGCTACTCCTACAATGAGCAGTTCTTC,CASSIASYSYNEQFF
TRBJ1-2,-,TRBV6-1,-,TGTGCCACTCCTTCCGTGGGCTTATCAAACTATGGCTACACCTTC,CATPSVGLSNYGYTF
TRBJ2-3,-,TRBV27,-,TGTGCCAGCAGTATAGACACTAACATGCGCACAGATACGCAGTATTTT,CASSIDTNMRTDTQYF
TRBJ2-7,-,TRBV27,TRBD1,TGTGCCAGCAGTTTTGGTGAGGGGGCGAATGGCGAGCAGTACTTC,CASSFGEGANGEQYF
TRBJ2-7,once,TRBV10-3,-,TGTGCCATCAGCGAACCAGGGGTAAACTCCTACGAGCAGTACTTC,CAISEPGVNSYEQYF
TRBJ1-2,-,TRBV28,-,TGTGCCAGCAGTTCAGGACTGCTAAACTATGGCTACACCTTC,CASSSGLLNYGYTF
TRBJ1-1,few,TRBV5-1,-,TGCGCCAGCAGCTTGAGTTTTGACACTGAAGCTTTCTTT,CASSLSFDTEAFF
TRBJ1-1,-,TRBV27,-,TGTGCCAGCACCAACAAAGGCCAGAACACTGAAGCTTTCTTT,CASTNKGQNTEAFF
TRBJ1-1,-,TRBV5-1,-,TGCGCCAGCAGCTTGGTGGACGCCCGAGGCACTGAAGCTTTCTTT,CASSLVDARGTEAFF
TRBJ1-2,-,TRBV6-6,TRBD1,TGTGCCAGCAGTTACTCCGAGGGACAGAACTATGGCTACACCTTC,CASSYSEGQNYGYTF
TRBJ1-3,-,TRBV5-5,TRBD1,TGTGCCAGCAGCCCTGACAGGGCTGGAAACACCATATATTTT,CASSPDRAGNTIYF
TRBJ2-1,-,TRBV4-1,-,TGCGCCAGCAGCCAAGTTTCCCCCGCTAGGGGTTCCTACAATGAGCAGTTCTTC,CASSQVSPARGSYNEQFF
TRBJ2-7,-,TRBV4-3,TRBD2,TGCGCCAGCAGCCAAGATACCCTAGAGAGCGGGAGTTACGAGCAGTACTTC,CASSQDTLESGSYEQYF
TRBJ1-5,few,TRBV2,-,TGTGCCAGCAGTCACCCGGGACCCCAGCCCCAGCATTTT,CASSHPGPQPQHF
TRBJ1-5,-,TRBV7-8,-,TGTGCCAGCACCCGGGACAATCAGCCCCAGCATTTT,CASTRDNQPQHF
TRBJ2-1,-,TRBV19,-,TGTGCCAGTAGTACTAGGAATGAGCAGTTCTTC,CASSTRNEQFF
TRBJ2-7,-,TRBV7-2,-,TGTGCCAGCAGCTTCCTCGATCGCCCTAACCTGCAGTACTTC,CASSFLDRPNLQYF
TRBJ1-1,few,TRBV27,TRBD1,TGTGCCAGCAGTCAGGACAGGACCATGAACACTGAAGCTTTCTTT,CASSQDRTMNTEAFF
TRBJ2-3,-,TRBV5-1,-,-,CASSLARFFGQTSTDTQYF
TRBJ2-1,-,TRBV7-3,-,TGTGCCAGCAGCTTAACAGCGGGACACCTTAATGAGCAGTTCTTC,CASSLTAGHLNEQFF
TRBJ2-1,-,TRBV28,-,TGTGCCAGCAGTTTGCCCTGGACAGCCTACAATGAGCAGTTCTTC,CASSLPWTAYNEQFF
TRBJ1-2,-,TRBV25-1,-,TGTGCCAGCAGTGAGTACAGGGTCAACTATGGCTACACCTTC,CASSEYRVNYGYTF
TRBJ2-7,-,TRBV14,-,TGTGCCAGCAGCCAAGTACGGGGCTACGAGCAGTACTTC,CASSQVRGYEQYF
TRBJ2-3,once,TRBV19,-,TGTGCCAGTAGCGGGGATACGCAGTATTTT,CASSGDTQYF
TRBJ2-5,-,TRBV19,TRBD1,TGTGCCAGTAGTACCTGGGACAGAGGAGAGACCCAGTACTTC,CASSTWDRGETQYF
TRBJ2-7,few,TRBV27,TRBD1,TGTGCCAGCAGTTCCGGGACAGGGGGATACGAGCAGTACTTC,CASSSGTGGYEQYF
TRBJ1-5,-,TRBV6-1,-,TGTGCCAGCAGTGAATGGTACAGGGATAGCAATCAGCCCCAGCATTTT,CASSEWYRDSNQPQHF
TRBJ2-1,-,TRBV25-1,TRBD2,TGTGCCAGCGAGAGACTAGCAACGTTCTTC,CASERLATFF
TRBJ2-5,-,TRBV6-6,TRBD1,TGTGCCAGCAGTTACGGACAGGGTCAACAAGAGACCCAGTACTTC,CASSYGQGQQETQYF
TRBJ2-1,once,TRBV30,-,TGTGCCTGGAGCGGCGACAACAATGAGCAGTTCTTC,CAWSGDNNEQFF
TRBJ2-7,-,TRBV27,TRBD2,TGTGCCAGCAGTCTCGGGACTAGCGGGAGGAAGGGCGAGCAGTACTTC,CASSLGTSGRKGEQYF
TRBJ1-4,-,TRBV5-5,TRBD1,TGTGCCAGCAGCTTGGGGACAGGCGTCTGGGAAAAACTGTTTTTT,CASSLGTGVWEKLFF
TRBJ1-1,-,TRBV6-1,-,TGTGCCAGCAGTGAAGGGACCGGTACTCTGAACACTGAAGCTTTCTTT,CASSEGTGTLNTEAFF
TRBJ2-1,-,TRBV9,-,TGTGCCAGCAGCAACTCCCGGGATGTTGGTGGCAATGAGCAGTTCTTC,CASSNSRDVGGNEQFF
TRBJ1-1,-,TRBV11-2,-,TGTGCCAGCAGCTTTTGCCCTGAAGCTTTCTTT,CASSFCPEAFF